Reported below is one T cell receptor beta chain. Antigen specificity is unknown. Donors in the study were healthy people who gave bone marrow. The CDR3 extends over 18 amino acids. Germline CDR1 reads SGHDT; CDR2 reads YYEEEE. The V gene end was trimmed by 2 bases and the J gene end by 3 bases; junction bases not matched to a gene: 16. The entry originates in a study of cytomegalovirus exposure and HLA in healthy donors. The PCR used 60 Vbeta and 13 Jbeta primers. Sequencing used immunoSEQ multiplex PCR; TCRdb keeps in-frame clones, though not all of them. This sample yields approximately 120,000 clones, of which roughly 80% are seen a single time; 3% to 4% belongs to the top ten. General study results and limits: An analysis done earlier found most TCR beta V segments productive about 87% or about 30% of the time. Because they were indistinguishable, some V segments, including TRBV6-2 and TRBV6-3, were excluded. The study flagged about 160 TCR beta chains as cytomegalovirus-associated.

The sample consisted of PBMCs. The clonotype comes from a man between 18 and 29 years old in good health and CMV-seropositive. This chain links TRBV5-6 with TRBJ1-1; TRBD1 aligns across 7 bases. CDR3 protein: CASSLSDRASWRYTEAFF. In DNA form, the CDR3 reads TGTGCCAGCAGCTTATCCGACAGGGCCTCCTGGAGATACACTGAAGCTTTCTTT.